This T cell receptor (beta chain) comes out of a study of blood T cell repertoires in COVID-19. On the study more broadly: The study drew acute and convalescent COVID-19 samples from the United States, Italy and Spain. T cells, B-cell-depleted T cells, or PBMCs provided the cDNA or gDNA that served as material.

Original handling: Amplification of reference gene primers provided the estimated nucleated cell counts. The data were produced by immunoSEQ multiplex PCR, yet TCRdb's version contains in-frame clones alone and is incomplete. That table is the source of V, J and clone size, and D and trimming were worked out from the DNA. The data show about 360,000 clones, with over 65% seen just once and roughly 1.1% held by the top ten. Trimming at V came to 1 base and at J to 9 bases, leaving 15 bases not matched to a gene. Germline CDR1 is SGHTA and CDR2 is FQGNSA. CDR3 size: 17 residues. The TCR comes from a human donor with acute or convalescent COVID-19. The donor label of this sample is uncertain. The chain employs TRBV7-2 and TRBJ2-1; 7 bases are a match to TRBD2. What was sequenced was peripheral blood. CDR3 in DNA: TGTGCCAGCAGCTTAGATCTTATCGCGGGAGTCCGTGGTGAGCAGTTCTTC. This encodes CASSLDLIAGVRGEQFF.